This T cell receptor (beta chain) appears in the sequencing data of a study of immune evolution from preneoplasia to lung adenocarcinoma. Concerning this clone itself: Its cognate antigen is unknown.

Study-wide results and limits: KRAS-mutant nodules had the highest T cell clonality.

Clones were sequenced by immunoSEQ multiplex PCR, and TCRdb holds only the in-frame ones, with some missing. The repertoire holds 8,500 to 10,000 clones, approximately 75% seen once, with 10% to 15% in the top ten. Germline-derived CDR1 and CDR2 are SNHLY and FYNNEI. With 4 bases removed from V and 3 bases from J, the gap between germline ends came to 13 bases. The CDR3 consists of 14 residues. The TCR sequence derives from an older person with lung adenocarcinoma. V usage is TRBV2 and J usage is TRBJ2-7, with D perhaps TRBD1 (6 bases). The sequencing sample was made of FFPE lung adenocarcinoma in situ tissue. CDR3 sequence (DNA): TGTGCCAGCAGTGCCAGGGGAGTTAGCTACGAGCAGTACTTC. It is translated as CASSARGVSYEQYF.